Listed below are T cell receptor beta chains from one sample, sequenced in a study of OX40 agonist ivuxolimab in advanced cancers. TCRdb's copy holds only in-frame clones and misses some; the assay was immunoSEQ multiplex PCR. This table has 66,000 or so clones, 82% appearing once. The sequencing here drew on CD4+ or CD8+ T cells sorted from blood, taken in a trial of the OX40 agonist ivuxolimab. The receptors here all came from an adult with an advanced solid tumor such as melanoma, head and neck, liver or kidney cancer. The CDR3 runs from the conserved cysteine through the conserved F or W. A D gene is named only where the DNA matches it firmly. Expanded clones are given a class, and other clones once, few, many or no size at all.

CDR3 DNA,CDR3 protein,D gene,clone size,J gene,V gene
TGCGCCAGCAGCTTGGTTCTAGCGGAGAGCACAGATACGCAGTATTTT,CASSLVLAESTDTQYF,TRBD2,NA,TRBJ2-3,TRBV5-1
TGTGCCAGCAGCCCTCGGCCTACCGGGACAGGGGTGTCCGGGGAGCTGTTTTTT,CASSPRPTGTGVSGELFF,TRBD1,NA,TRBJ2-2,TRBV9
TGCGCCAGCAGTGAGTGGGGGGGACCAGATACGCAGTATTTT,CASSEWGGPDTQYF,TRBD2,NA,TRBJ2-3,TRBV10-2
TGTGCCACCAGCAGAGATCACAAGGGATTGGAGACCCAGTACTTC,CATSRDHKGLETQYF,NA,NA,TRBJ2-5,TRBV15
TGTGCCAGCAGTGACAGTCGTTCCAGGATCTCTGGGGCCAACGTCCTGACTTTC,CASSDSRSRISGANVLTF,NA,NA,TRBJ2-6,TRBV6-4
TGTGCCATCAGTGGCAAGGTAGAGCAGCCCCAGCATTTT,CAISGKVEQPQHF,NA,NA,TRBJ1-5,TRBV10-3
TGTGCCAGCAGGACCGGGGGGCGAGGGTACAATGAGCAGTTCTTC,CASRTGGRGYNEQFF,NA,once,TRBJ2-1,TRBV5-4
TGTGCCAGTAGTCTAAGGAAAAACTATGGCTACACCTTC,CASSLRKNYGYTF,NA,NA,TRBJ1-2,TRBV19
TGTGCCAGCAGCTTAGCAGGGAATCGCGCTGAAGCTTTCTTT,CASSLAGNRAEAFF,NA,NA,TRBJ1-1,TRBV11-2
TGTGCCAGTAGTACACGACAGGTTAAAAAACTGTTTTTT,CASSTRQVKKLFF,NA,NA,TRBJ1-4,TRBV19
TGTGCCAGCAGAACACAGGGGAACGCCTACGAGCAGTACTTC,CASRTQGNAYEQYF,TRBD1,NA,TRBJ2-7,TRBV2
TGTGCCACCAGCAGAGGGGACGGAGAGACCCAGTACTTC,CATSRGDGETQYF,NA,few,TRBJ2-5,TRBV15
TGTGCCAGCAGCCAAGACGGTAGCGGGAGGACTGGTTACGAGCAGTACTTC,CASSQDGSGRTGYEQYF,TRBD2,NA,TRBJ2-7,TRBV4-2
TGTGCCAGCGCCCTCGTAGGGTTCAATCAGCCCCAGCATTTT,CASALVGFNQPQHF,NA,NA,TRBJ1-5,TRBV6-5
TGTGCCTGGGCTCGCGCGAATGGCGATACGCAGTATTTT,CAWARANGDTQYF,NA,NA,TRBJ2-3,TRBV30
TGTGCCAGCAGCTCGGGACCCAGGAATGAGCAGTTCTTC,CASSSGPRNEQFF,NA,NA,TRBJ2-1,TRBV11-3
TGTGCCACCAGCAGAGGCCTACCCAGCTTCAACACTGAAGCTTTCTTT,CATSRGLPSFNTEAFF,NA,NA,TRBJ1-1,TRBV15
TGCGCCAGCAGTCACCGGTCAGGCATTTCCTATGAGCAGTTCTTC,CASSHRSGISYEQFF,NA,few,TRBJ2-1,TRBV23-1
TGTGCCAGCAGCCCCCCAGGGGAGGGGGAGACCCAGTACTTC,CASSPPGEGETQYF,NA,once,TRBJ2-5,TRBV9